This passage covers 14 T cell receptor beta chains from one sample sequenced in a study of OX40 agonist ivuxolimab in advanced cancers. Sequenced by immunoSEQ multiplex PCR; TCRdb stores in-frame clones only, minus some. The sample carries tens of thousands of clones, 85% to 90% recorded once. The sequencing used CD4+ or CD8+ T cells sorted from blood, collected in a trial of the OX40 agonist ivuxolimab. These receptors originate from an adult with an advanced solid tumor such as melanoma, head and neck, liver or kidney cancer.

The chain combines TRBV5-5 with TRBJ2-1; a weak D match, TRBD1 (6 bases). Germline CDR1 is SGHKS and CDR2 is YYEKEE (reference sequence). With 5 bases removed from V and 0 bases from J, the gap between germline ends came to 15 bases. This CDR3 has 16 amino acids. CDR3: CASRPRGGSSYNEQFF. The CDR3 DNA follows: TGTGCCAGCAGGCCCAGGGGTGGGAGCTCCTACAATGAGCAGTTCTTC.

The J gene is TRBJ2-1, the V gene TRBV7-2; D remains ambiguous. Germline values: CDR1 SGHTA, CDR2 FQGNSA. The CDR3 has 14 amino acids. V was shortened by 1 base and J by 9 bases, with 13 bases between the two germline ends. CDR3 in amino acids: CASSLVPFVGEQFF. DNA for the CDR3: TGTGCCAGCAGCTTAGTCCCCTTCGTGGGTGAGCAGTTCTTC.

The chain links TRBV19 to TRBJ2-5; the D gene is possibly TRBD1 (5 bases). The germline CDR1 and CDR2 sequences are LNHDA and SQIVND (reference sequence). This CDR3 contains 12 residues. Between the trimmed V and J ends, which lost 5 bases and 4 bases, there was a span of 8 bases. This CDR3 reads CASSGARETQYF. The CDR3, as DNA: TGTGCCAGTAGTGGGGCACGAGAGACCCAGTACTTC.

In its sample, this clone was seen once. The chain recombines TRBV19 with TRBJ1-2, with TRBD1 matching over 8 bases. Germline-derived CDR1 and CDR2 are LNHDA and SQIVND (reference sequence). This CDR3 has 13 amino acids. V lost 5 bases and J lost 8; bases outside the gene matches: 7. The CDR3 DNA reads as TGTGCCAGTAGTTACGGACAGGGCGAAGGCTACACCTTC. Translating gives CASSYGQGEGYTF.

The chain's CDR3 is CARFGEPITDTQYF. CDR3 nucleotides: TGTGCCCGTTTCGGGGAGCCGATCACAGATACGCAGTATTTT. This chain links TRBV19 with TRBJ2-3; D might be TRBD2 (5 bases). This CDR3 spans 14 amino acids. The V gene's germline CDR1 is LNHDA and CDR2 SQIVND (reference sequence). The ends were cut back, 11 bases at V and 2 bases at J, with 17 bases in the middle.

This clone was found once. Other DNA sequences of this sample code for an identical CDR3. V gene TRBV4-1 combines with J gene TRBJ2-7, with D tentatively TRBD1 (6 bases). The CDR3 covers 14 residues. From germline, CDR1 is MGHRA and CDR2 YSYEKL. The V end was cut by 1 base, the J end by 7 bases, with 14 bases between. The CDR3 reads CASSQGQGLGEQYF. The CDR3, as DNA: TGCGCCAGCAGCCAAGGTCAGGGGCTCGGGGAGCAGTACTTC.

The CDR3: CASSQMPWDQETQYF. CDR3 in DNA: TGCGCCAGCAGCCAAATGCCCTGGGACCAAGAGACCCAGTACTTC. J is TRBJ2-5 and V is TRBV4-1; D uncertain. The germline gives CDR1 MGHRA, CDR2 YSYEKL. Trimming left V 2 bases short and J 0 bases short, with 10 bases between. The CDR3 loop spans 15 amino acids.

This rearrangement joins TRBV2 to TRBJ2-6; D possibly matches TRBD1 or TRBD2 (5 bases each). The germline CDR1 and CDR2 sequences are SNHLY and FYNNEI. With 8 bases removed from V and 0 bases from J, the gap between germline ends came to 8 bases. This CDR3 comprises 14 residues. The CDR3 protein is CASGDGSGANVLTF. Written as DNA, the CDR3 is TGTGCCAGCGGGGACGGCTCTGGGGCCAACGTCCTGACTTTC.

The chain is built from TRBV5-1 and TRBJ2-7; D is unclear. Germline V gives CDR1 SGHRS, CDR2 YFSETQ. The CDR3 is 17 amino acids. Deletions cut 2 bases from V and 0 bases from J, with 18 bases between. CDR3 DNA: TGCGCCAGCAGCTTATCACCGGCAGGATCGTTCTCCTACGAGCAGTACTTC. Amino acid sequence: CASSLSPAGSFSYEQYF.

This chain joins TRBV10-2 and TRBJ2-1; a possible D gene is TRBD2 (6 bases). Germline lookup yields CDR1 WSHSY and CDR2 SAAADI. V gave up 7 bases and J gave up 5 bases, with 12 bases separating them. CDR3 size: 13 residues. CDR3 amino acids: CASNSGLNNEQFF. The CDR3 DNA reads as TGCGCCAGCAATAGCGGTTTAAACAATGAGCAGTTCTTC.

The chain employs TRBV2 and TRBJ2-7, with D possibly being TRBD2 (6 bases). This CDR3 has 12 residues. The V gene's germline CDR1 is SNHLY and CDR2 FYNNEI. V was shortened by 8 bases and J by 5 bases, with 13 bases between the two germline ends. CDR3 in DNA: TGTGCCAGCGCCCTAGCGTCCCACGAGCAGTACTTC. The encoded protein is CASALASHEQYF.

The rearrangement links TRBV14 to TRBJ2-7; the D gene is possibly TRBD2 (6 bases). Germline lookup yields CDR1 SGHDN and CDR2 FVKESK. This CDR3 is built from 16 residues. The ends were cut back, 1 base at V and 5 bases at J, with 18 bases in the middle. This chain's CDR3 is CASSQAFGGAYNEQYF. The CDR3 coding sequence is TGTGCCAGCAGCCAAGCCTTCGGGGGTGCCTACAACGAGCAGTACTTC.

The chain carries TRBV7-9 and TRBJ2-1, with D hard to call. V gave up 1 base and J gave up 6 bases, with 13 bases separating them. CDR1 and CDR2 (germline): SEHNR, FQNEAQ (reference sequence). This CDR3 region has 15 residues. The CDR3 coding sequence is TGTGCCAGCAGCTTAGACATCGGATTAGTCAATGAGCAGTTCTTC. The encoded protein is CASSLDIGLVNEQFF.

V usage is TRBV6-6 and J usage is TRBJ2-7; D is ambiguous. This CDR3 is 14 amino acids long. The ends were cut back, 0 bases at V and 0 bases at J, with 6 bases in the middle. The V gene's germline CDR1 is MNHNY and CDR2 SVGAGI (reference sequence). CDR3 bases: TGTGCCAGCAGTTACTCATCCAGCTCCTACGAGCAGTACTTC. Its translation: CASSYSSSSYEQYF.